What follows are 9 T cell receptor beta chains derived from one specimen sequenced in a study of vaccination effects on CD4 cells after COVID-19. Produced via immunoSEQ multiplex PCR; TCRdb's table is partial and in-frame only. The sample consists of about 13,000 clones, about two thirds of them appearing once. With the ViraFEST assay, the study expanded antigen-specific CD4+ T cells using viral peptide pools, then sequenced them. Following culture for more than 9 days, CD4+ T cells were isolated. Infection dated between March and December 2020, before the Alpha, Beta and Delta variants reached the United States. Participants were given two doses of BNT162b2 or mRNA-1273 vaccine. No antigen has been identified for these receptors. Sample: CD4+ T cells from PBMCs cultured with HCoV-NL63 spike peptides, taken after COVID-19 vaccination. These receptors were obtained from a human donor who had a prior SARS-CoV-2 infection.

The V call is TRBV4-1, the J call TRBJ2-3, with a possible D match to TRBD2 (6 bases). The CDR3 is 15 amino acids. Trimming removed 5 bases from V and 0 bases from J, with 12 bases in between. Looked up from germline, CDR1 is MGHRA and CDR2 is YSYEKL. CDR3 sequence reads: CASSYPGTSTDTQYF. As DNA, the CDR3 is TGCGCCAGCAGCTATCCCGGGACTAGCACAGATACGCAGTATTTT.

The chain recombines TRBV7-2 with TRBJ2-5, with 7 bases matching TRBD2. V shed 5 bases, J shed 1 base, and the junction held 10 bases outside the gene matches. The CDR3 is 16 residues long. Germline V gene lookup returns CDR1 SGHTA and CDR2 FQGNSA. The CDR3 region is CASSPLSSGPQETQYF. In DNA, the CDR3 is TGTGCCAGCAGCCCTCTCTCTAGCGGCCCCCAAGAGACCCAGTACTTC.

A few counts support this clone. The J gene is TRBJ2-2, the V gene TRBV9; D is undetermined. Germline loops: CDR1 SGDLS, CDR2 YYNGEE. Deletions cut 1 base from V and 0 bases from J, with 10 bases between. This CDR3 region has 16 residues. The CDR3 coding sequence is TGTGCCAGCAGCGTATCCTCTTTCGCGAACACCGGGGAGCTGTTTTTT. Protein product: CASSVSSFANTGELFF. The variable domain in full, with the rest retrieved from reference TRBV9 and TRBJ2-2, is DSGVTQTPKHLITATGQRVTLRCSPRSGDLSVYWYQQSLDQGLQFLIQYYNGEERAKGNILERFSAQQFPDLHSELNLSSLELGDSALYFCASSVSSFANTGELFFGEGSRLTVL.

V usage is TRBV2 and J usage is TRBJ1-6, with D possibly TRBD1 on 6 matching bases. The CDR3 has 15 amino acids. Trimming shortened V by 6 bases and J by 0 bases, and 9 bases separated the two germline ends. From germline, CDR1 is SNHLY and CDR2 FYNNEI. The CDR3 sequence: CASRGGSSYNSPLHF. For the CDR3, the DNA is TGTGCCAGCAGGGGGGGCAGCTCCTATAATTCACCCCTCCACTTT.

CDR3 coding DNA: TGCGCCAGCAGCTTGGCGACGGGAGTAGAGACCCAGTACTTC. This codes for CASSLATGVETQYF. The chain has TRBV5-1 and TRBJ2-5; perhaps TRBD2 as D (6 bases). Germline V gives CDR1 SGHRS, CDR2 YFSETQ. Trimming stripped 0 bases from V and 4 bases from J, with 10 bases between. The CDR3 spans 14 residues.

This chain joins TRBV21-1 and TRBJ1-5. TRBV21-1 is assigned pseudogene status. This CDR3 comprises 19 residues. The CDR3 loop is CASSKLVQQEGYSNQPQHF. The CDR3 DNA sequence: TGTGCCAGCAGCAAATTGGTTCAACAGGAGGGGTATAGCAATCAGCCCCAGCATTTT.

The chain has TRBV19 and TRBJ1-5; 10 bases line up with TRBD1. The CDR3 spans 15 residues. Germline-derived CDR1 and CDR2 are LNHDA and SQIVND (reference sequence). The trim removed 3 bases at V and 5 bases at J, leaving 4 bases unmatched. The chain's CDR3 is CASSIGQGGHQPQHF. The DNA of the CDR3 is TGTGCCAGTAGTATCGGACAGGGGGGACATCAGCCCCAGCATTTT.

This sequence joins TRBV27 and TRBJ2-7, with 7 nucleotides matching TRBD2. Per germline, CDR1 MNHEY and CDR2 SMNVEV (reference sequence). The V segment lost 6 bases and the J segment 3 bases; nucleotides outside the gene matches: 8. CDR3 length: 14 residues. The CDR3, as DNA: TGTGCCAGCAGAATAGCGGGTTCCAACTACGAGCAGTACTTC. This translates into CASRIAGSNYEQYF.

This clone has just a few counts. V usage is TRBV5-5 and J usage is TRBJ2-7; 7 bases align to TRBD1. Germline V gene data show CDR1 as SGHKS and CDR2 as YYEKEE (reference sequence). The CDR3 sequence is 15 residues long. The ends lost 2 bases at V and 2 bases at J; junction bases unmatched: 7. CDR3 DNA sequence: TGTGCCAGCAGCTTACACCCGGGACAGACCTACGAGCAGTACTTC. It yields the protein CASSLHPGQTYEQYF. Drawing the rest from reference TRBV5-5 and TRBJ2-7, the complete variable domain is DAGVTQSPTHLIKTRGQQVTLRCSPISGHKSVSWYQQVLGQGPQFIFQYYEKEERGRGNFPDRFSARQFPNYSSELNVNALLLGDSALYLCASSLHPGQTYEQYFGPGTRLTVT.